Listed here is a single T cell receptor (beta chain). The antigen remains unidentified. The protocol was immunoSEQ multiplex PCR, while the TCRdb copy is restricted to in-frame clones and leaves out a portion. The profile shows about 25,000 clones, roughly 94% of them singletons. This entry is derived from a study of chemoradiotherapy in HPV16-positive cancers. Whole-study findings and limits: The functional HPV-specific definition rests on just a couple of HPV16-positive patients. Candidate HPV-specific clones and E7-related TCR motifs grew in tumor during treatment.

The sample was gathered from a patient who underwent chemoradiotherapy. The origin of this receptor is a human donor with HPV-associated anogenital cancer.

CDR3 region: CASSQDPAAVQADTQYF. Written as DNA, the CDR3 is TGTGCCAGCAGCCAAGATCCAGCGGCAGTGCAGGCAGATACGCAGTATTTT. The V and J genes are TRBV4-2 and TRBJ2-3; TRBD2 is a possible D gene (5 bases). Trimming removed 0 bases from V and 4 bases from J, with 17 bases in between. The CDR3 is 17 residues long. Per the germline V gene, CDR1 is LGHNA and CDR2 is YNFKEQ.